These 9 T cell receptor beta chains came from one sample sequenced in a study of Graves' ophthalmopathy and Graves' hyperthyroidism. Transcripts of RNA were the source for amplifying TCR beta CDR3 regions. Second-round multiplex PCR followed a first-round RT-PCR using HTBI primers. TCRdb itself ran the multiplex PCR reads through MiXCR, one entry per CDR3 protein. This table holds about half a million distinct CDR3 sequences, approximately 15% found once. The sequencing input was blood. These receptors were taken from a woman between 25 and 40 years old with Graves' ophthalmopathy.

The table lists this clonotype with many counts. The chain joins TRBV11-1 to TRBJ2-4; TRBD1 aligns across 8 bases. With 0 bases clipped from V and 0 bases from J, the junction kept 10 bases outside the gene matches. The germline V gene has CDR1 SGHAT and CDR2 FQDESV (reference sequence). The CDR3 totals 19 residues. The CDR3 sequence: CASSLASGQVSQAKNIQYF. The CDR3 DNA reads TGTGCCAGCAGCTTAGCTTCGGGACAGGTTAGCCAAGCCAAAAACATTCAGTACTTC.

This rearrangement joins TRBV7-9 to TRBJ1-6; the D is unclear. Trimming took 1 base from V and 9 from J, leaving 7 bases between them. Germline CDR1 is SEHNR and CDR2 is FQNEAQ (reference sequence). The CDR3 has 13 residues. CDR3 bases: TGTGCCAGCAGCTTAGGCGCCCGTTCACCCCTCCACTTT. It translates to CASSLGARSPLHF.

As regards this clonotype: It may be a read error: a sequence one base away is much more abundant. This sequence joins TRBV20-1 and TRBJ2-4; a possible D gene is TRBD2 (5 bases). The CDR3 contains 14 residues. From germline, CDR1 is DFQATT and CDR2 SNEGSKA (reference sequence). The CDR3 nucleotides are TGCAGTTACTCAGCGGATCTAGCCAAAAACATTAAGTACTTC. Its protein product is CSYSADLAKNIKYF.

This clonotype was counted ten times or more. The chain couples TRBV25-1 to TRBJ1-1; D is unclear. The germline CDR1 and CDR2 sequences are MGHDK and SYGVNS. The CDR3 is made up of 13 amino acids. Trimming took off 6 bases at V and 1 base at J, with 9 bases between the two ends. Written as DNA, the CDR3 is TGTGCCAGCAGATGGGGAGGGAACACTGAAGCTTTCTTT. Protein: CASRWGGNTEAFF.

This clonotype appeared many times. The V and J genes are TRBV5-1 and TRBJ2-2; 7 nucleotides line up with TRBD2. Germline V gene lookup returns CDR1 SGHRS and CDR2 YFSETQ. V dropped 1 base and J dropped 6; count of bases not matched to a gene: 6. CDR3 length equals 15 residues. The CDR3 DNA follows: TGCGCCAGCAGCTTGCGGGAGGACCCCGCCGGGGAGCTGTTTTTT. Translated, it gives CASSLREDPAGELFF.

This clonotype was observed at least ten times. V and J are TRBV20-1 and TRBJ2-7, with D perhaps being TRBD1 or TRBD2 (5 bases each). The germline CDR1 and CDR2 sequences are DFQATT and SNEGSKA (reference sequence). CDR3 length: 13 amino acids. Trimming pared 1 base from V and 7 bases from J, leaving 14 bases between. CDR3 region: CSARARGALEQYF. The DNA of the CDR3 is TGCAGTGCTAGAGCCCGGGGCGCTCTAGAGCAGTACTTC.

The table lists this clonotype with many counts. This rearrangement joins TRBV15 to TRBJ2-7; 11 nucleotides align to TRBD1. V shed 5 bases, J shed 7 bases, and the junction held 4 bases outside the gene matches. The length of the CDR3 is 13 residues. Germline V gene sequence: CDR1 LNHNV, CDR2 YYDKDF (reference sequence). The DNA for the CDR3 is TGTGCCACCAGCTGGACAGGGGGCCTGGAGCAGTACTTC. Translated, it gives CATSWTGGLEQYF.

On this clonotype itself: With a much larger clone just one base away, this may be a read error. This sequence joins TRBV6-5 and TRBJ2-5; TRBD1 aligns across 7 bases. Germline lookup yields CDR1 MNHEY and CDR2 SVGAGI. This CDR3 has 15 amino acids. The CDR3 here is CASSYRRTGQDTQYF. The CDR3 DNA follows: TGTGCCAGCAGTTACCGAAGGACAGGACAAGATACCCAGTACTTC.

For this clonotype: This CDR3 fails to terminate in the conserved phenylalanine or tryptophan, so it likely reflects a read error. This chain uses TRBV10-3 with TRBJ1-1, with D possibly matching TRBD1 (6 bases). Trimming removed 10 bases from V and 0 bases from J, with 18 bases in between. This CDR3 is built from 15 residues. Germline V gives CDR1 ENHRY, CDR2 SYGVKD. CDR3 amino acids: CANMTDSHLNTEAFV. Written as DNA, the CDR3 is TGTGCCAACATGACGGACAGCCATTTGAACACTGAAGCTTTCGTT.